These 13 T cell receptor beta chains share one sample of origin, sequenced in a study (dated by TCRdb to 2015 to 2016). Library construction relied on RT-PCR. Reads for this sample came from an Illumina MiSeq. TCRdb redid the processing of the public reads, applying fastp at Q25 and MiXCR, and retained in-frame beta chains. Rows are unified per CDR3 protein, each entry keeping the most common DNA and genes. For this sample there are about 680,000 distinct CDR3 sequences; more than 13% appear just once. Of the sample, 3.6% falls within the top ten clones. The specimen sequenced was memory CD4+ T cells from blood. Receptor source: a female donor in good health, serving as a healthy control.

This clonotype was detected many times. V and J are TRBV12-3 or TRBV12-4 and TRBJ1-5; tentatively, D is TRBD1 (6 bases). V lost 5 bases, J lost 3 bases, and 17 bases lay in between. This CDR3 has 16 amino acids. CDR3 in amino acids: CASSRGGQGANQPQHF. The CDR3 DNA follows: TGTGCCAGCAGTCGTGGGGGGCAGGGCGCCAATCAGCCCCAGCATTTT.

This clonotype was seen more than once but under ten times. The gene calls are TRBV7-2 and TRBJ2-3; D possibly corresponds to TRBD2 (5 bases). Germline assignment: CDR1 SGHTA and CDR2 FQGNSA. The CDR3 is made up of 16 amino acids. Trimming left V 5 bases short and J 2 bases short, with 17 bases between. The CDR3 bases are TGTGCCAGCAGCAGAGAAAGCGGCACAGTCACAGATACGCAGTATTTT. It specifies CASSRESGTVTDTQYF.

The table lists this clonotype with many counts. DNA of the CDR3: TGTGCCAGCTTGGTCTCTAGGCCCCCAGATACGCAGTATTTT. Its protein is CASLVSRPPDTQYF. The V and J genes are TRBV12-3 or TRBV12-4 and TRBJ2-3, with no clear D. The CDR3 contains 14 residues. V dropped 8 bases and J dropped 4 bases, with 16 bases sitting between them.

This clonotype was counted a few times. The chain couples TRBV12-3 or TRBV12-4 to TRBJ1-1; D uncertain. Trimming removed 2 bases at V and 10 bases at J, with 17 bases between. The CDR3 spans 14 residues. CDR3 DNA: TGTGCCAGCAGTTTAAGCAACGAGGGTATTCGAGCTTTCTTT. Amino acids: CASSLSNEGIRAFF.

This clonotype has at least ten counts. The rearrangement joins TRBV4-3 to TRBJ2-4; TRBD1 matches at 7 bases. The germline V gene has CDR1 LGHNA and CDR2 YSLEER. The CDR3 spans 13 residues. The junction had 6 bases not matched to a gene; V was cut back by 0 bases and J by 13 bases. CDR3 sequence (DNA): TGCGCCAGCAGCCAAGATCGGGGACAGCCACAGTACTTC. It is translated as CASSQDRGQPQYF.

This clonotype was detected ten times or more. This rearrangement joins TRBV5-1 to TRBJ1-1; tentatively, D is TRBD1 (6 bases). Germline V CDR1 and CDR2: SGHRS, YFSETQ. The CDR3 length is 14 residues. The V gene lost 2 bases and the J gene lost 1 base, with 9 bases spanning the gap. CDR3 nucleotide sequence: TGCGCCAGCAGCTTCCGGACAGCGAACACTGAAGCTTTCTTT. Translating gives CASSFRTANTEAFF.

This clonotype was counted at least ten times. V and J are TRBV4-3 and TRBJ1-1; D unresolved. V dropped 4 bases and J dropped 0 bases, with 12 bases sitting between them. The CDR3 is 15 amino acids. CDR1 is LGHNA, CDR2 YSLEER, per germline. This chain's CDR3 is CASSPATAMNTEAFF. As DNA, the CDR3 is TGCGCCAGCAGCCCCGCTACAGCGATGAACACTGAAGCTTTCTTT.

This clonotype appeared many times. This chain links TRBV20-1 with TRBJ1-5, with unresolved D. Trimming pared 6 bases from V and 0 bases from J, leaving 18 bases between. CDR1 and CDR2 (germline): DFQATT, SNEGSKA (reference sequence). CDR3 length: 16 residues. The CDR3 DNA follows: TGCAGTGCAAACTCAGGAGTCTTTTATAGCAATCAGCCCCAGCATTTT. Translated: CSANSGVFYSNQPQHF.

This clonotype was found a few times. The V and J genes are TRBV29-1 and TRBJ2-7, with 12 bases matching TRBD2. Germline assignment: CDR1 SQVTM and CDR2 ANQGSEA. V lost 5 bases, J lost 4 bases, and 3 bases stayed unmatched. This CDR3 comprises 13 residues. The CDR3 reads CSVLLAGGYEQYF. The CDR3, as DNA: TGCAGCGTTTTGCTAGCGGGGGGGTACGAGCAGTACTTC.

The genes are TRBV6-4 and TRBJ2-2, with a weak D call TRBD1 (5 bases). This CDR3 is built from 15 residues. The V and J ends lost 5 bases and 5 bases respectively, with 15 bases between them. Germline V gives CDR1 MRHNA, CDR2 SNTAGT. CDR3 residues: CASSPDTLLTGELFF. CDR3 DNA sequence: TGTGCCAGCAGTCCGGACACGTTACTTACCGGGGAGCTGTTTTTT.

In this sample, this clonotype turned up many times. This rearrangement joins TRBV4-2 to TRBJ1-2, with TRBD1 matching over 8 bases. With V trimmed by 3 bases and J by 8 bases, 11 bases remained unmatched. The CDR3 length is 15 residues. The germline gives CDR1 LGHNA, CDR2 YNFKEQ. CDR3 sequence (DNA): TGTGCCAGCAGCCAGGCCGGACAGGGCTTGGACGGCTACACCTTC. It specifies CASSQAGQGLDGYTF.

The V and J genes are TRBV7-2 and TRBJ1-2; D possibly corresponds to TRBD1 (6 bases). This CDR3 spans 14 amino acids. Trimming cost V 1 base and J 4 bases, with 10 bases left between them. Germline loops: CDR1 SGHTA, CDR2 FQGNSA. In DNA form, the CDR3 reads TGTGCCAGCAGCTTAGGGAAGGGGGGCTATGGCTACACCTTC. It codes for CASSLGKGGYGYTF. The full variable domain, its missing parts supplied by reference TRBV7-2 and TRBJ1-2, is GAGVSQSPSNKVTEKGKDVELRCDPISGHTALYWYRQSLGQGLEFLIYFQGNSAPDKSGLPSDRFSAERTGGSVSTLTIQRTQQEDSAVYLCASSLGKGGYGYTFGSGTRLTVV.

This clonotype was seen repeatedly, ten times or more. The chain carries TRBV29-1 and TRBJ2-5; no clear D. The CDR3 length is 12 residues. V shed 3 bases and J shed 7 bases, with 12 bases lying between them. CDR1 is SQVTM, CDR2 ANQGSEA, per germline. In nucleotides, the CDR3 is TGCAGCGTTGATGTGACCTCCGCGACCCAGTACTTC. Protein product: CSVDVTSATQYF.